The rows below give T cell receptor beta chains drawn from one sample of a study of blood T cell repertoires in COVID-19. Sequencing was performed with immunoSEQ multiplex PCR; in TCRdb, only in-frame clones are kept and a portion is missing. The sample carries some 150,000 clones, 85% to 90% recorded once. The sequenced material came from peripheral blood. These receptors were taken from a woman aged 40 to 50 with acute or convalescent COVID-19. Both conserved end residues are part of each CDR3. D genes are given only for firm matches. Size values are once, few and many counts, or a class for expanded clones, and some rows have none.

clone_size	d_call	v_call	cdr3_length	j_call	cdr3_nt	cdr3_aa
-	-	TRBV7-2	16	TRBJ1-1	TGTGCCAGCAGCTTCGGACCACAGGGTATGAACACTGAAGCTTTCTTT	CASSFGPQGMNTEAFF
-	TRBD1	TRBV25-1	17	TRBJ2-7	TGTGCCAGCAGTGAATTCGGGGTAGGACAGGGCTCGTCCGAGCAGTACTTC	CASSEFGVGQGSSEQYF
once	-	TRBV11-2	16	TRBJ2-1	TGTGCCAGCAGCAAAGTTAGGGGGATGGAGTACAATGAGCAGTTCTTC	CASSKVRGMEYNEQFF
-	-	TRBV6-5	15	TRBJ1-2	TGTGCCAGCAGGCGCTTGACGGGGAGTGGTCGTGGCTACACCTTC	CASRRLTGSGRGYTF
-	-	TRBV6-5	15	TRBJ2-4	TGTGCCAGCAGTTTGGACAAGGGATCCAAAAACATTCAGTACTTC	CASSLDKGSKNIQYF
-	-	TRBV7-2	13	TRBJ1-1	TGTGCCAGCAGCTATACAGGGTTCACTGAAGCTTTCTTT	CASSYTGFTEAFF
-	-	TRBV15	14	TRBJ2-1	TGTGCCACCAGCAGAGAAGACAGGCCGGACGAGCAGTTCTTC	CATSREDRPDEQFF
few	TRBD1	TRBV5-4	14	TRBJ2-7	TGTGCCAGCAGCCTAGGACAGGGGCGGAGGGAGCAGTACTTC	CASSLGQGRREQYF
-	TRBD1	TRBV28	13	TRBJ2-7	TGTGCCAGCAGCGGGACAGGGGCCTACGAGCAGTACTTC	CASSGTGAYEQYF
-	TRBD1	TRBV6-5	14	TRBJ1-2	TGTGCCAGCAGTAACCGACAGGGAGGCTATGGCTACACCTTC	CASSNRQGGYGYTF
-	-	TRBV7-9	14	TRBJ2-7	TGTGCCAGCAGCTTACGAGGCTCGCCCTACGAGCAGTACTTC	CASSLRGSPYEQYF
-	TRBD1	TRBV7-2	15	TRBJ1-2	TGTGCCAGCAGCTCTACAGGGGGCGCATACTATGGCTACACCTTC	CASSSTGGAYYGYTF
-	TRBD2	TRBV11-3	17	TRBJ2-6	TGTGCCAGCAGCTTAGCGGGAGGGCAAGCTGGGGCCAACGTCCTGACTTTC	CASSLAGGQAGANVLTF
-	TRBD2	TRBV9	16	TRBJ2-1	TGTGCCAGCAGCTTCTCTAGCGGGAGAAGTAGTAATGAGCAGTTCTTC	CASSFSSGRSSNEQFF
-	TRBD2	TRBV11-1	14	TRBJ2-7	TGTGCCAGCAGCCCGGGACTAGCGGGCTACGAGCAGTACTTC	CASSPGLAGYEQYF
once	TRBD1	TRBV7-8	15	TRBJ1-4	TGTGCCAGCAGCCAATCCGGGACAGGTCATGAAAAACTGTTTTTT	CASSQSGTGHEKLFF
-	TRBD1	TRBV18	16	TRBJ2-1	TGTGCCAGCTCACCATCAGGACAGGGCTGGGGGAATGAGCAGTTCTTC	CASSPSGQGWGNEQFF
-	TRBD1	TRBV6-5	15	TRBJ1-1	TGTGCCAGCAGTCTACAAGGGGGCGGTGACACTGAAGCTTTCTTT	CASSLQGGGDTEAFF
-	-	TRBV11-3	16	TRBJ2-6	TGTGCCAGCAGCTTATTCCCTCCGGAGGGGGCCAACGTCCTGACTTTC	CASSLFPPEGANVLTF
-	TRBD1	TRBV13	19	TRBJ2-3	TGTGCCAGCAGCTTAGGAATCCTGACGGGACAGGGTTTCACAGATACGCAGTATTTT	CASSLGILTGQGFTDTQYF
-	-	TRBV3-1/TRBV3-2	14	TRBJ1-2	TGTGCCAGCAGCCTCAAATCGACAGGCGTGGGCTACACCTTC	CASSLKSTGVGYTF
-	TRBD2	TRBV9	15	TRBJ2-1	TGTGCCAGCAGCGTAGTAGCGGGAGGGTTGAATGAGCAGTTCTTC	CASSVVAGGLNEQFF
-	-	TRBV7-9	17	TRBJ1-4	TGTGCCAGCAGCTTAGGGGCCGGACAGACCCGTAATGAAAAACTGTTTTTT	CASSLGAGQTRNEKLFF
-	TRBD2	TRBV7-3	14	TRBJ2-7	TGTGCCAGCAGCTTCGGGAGGGGTCGGTACGAGCAGTACTTC	CASSFGRGRYEQYF